These T cell receptor beta chains were read from a single sample in a study of blood T cell repertoires in COVID-19. Some clones are missing from TCRdb's copy, which holds only in-frame ones; the method was immunoSEQ multiplex PCR. The sample carries some 150,000 clones, about four fifths recorded once. The specimen was peripheral blood. These receptor sequences come from a human donor in a cohort sampled during active COVID-19. The CDR3 runs from the conserved cysteine through the conserved F or W. Fields, in order: CDR3 DNA, CDR3 protein, J gene, D gene, V gene, clone size. A D gene is named only where the DNA matches it firmly. Not every row has a clone size; where given, it reads once, few, many or a size class.

CDR3nt: TGTGCCAGCAGCCAAGGACTAGCGGGAGCCAATGAGCAGTTCTTC; CDR3aa: CASSQGLAGANEQFF; j_gene: TRBJ2-1; d_gene: TRBD2; v_gene: TRBV3-1/TRBV3-2; abundance: once
CDR3nt: TGTGCCAGCAGTTTCAGACTACCCCTCCCCACCGGGGAGCTGTTTTTT; CDR3aa: CASSFRLPLPTGELFF; j_gene: TRBJ2-2; d_gene: NA; v_gene: TRBV28; abundance: NA
CDR3nt: TGTGCCAGCAGCTCGGTCGAGGGCGGGAGATTTCACGAGCAGTACTTC; CDR3aa: CASSSVEGGRFHEQYF; j_gene: TRBJ2-7; d_gene: TRBD2; v_gene: TRBV11-1; abundance: NA
CDR3nt: TGTGCCAGCAGCTTGGTGCTAAGCGGTGAAGCTTTCTTT; CDR3aa: CASSLVLSGEAFF; j_gene: TRBJ1-1; d_gene: NA; v_gene: TRBV5-6; abundance: NA
CDR3nt: TGTGCCAGCAGCCAAGCGGGTAGCACTGAAGCTTTCTTT; CDR3aa: CASSQAGSTEAFF; j_gene: TRBJ1-1; d_gene: NA; v_gene: TRBV14; abundance: NA
CDR3nt: TGCGCCAGCAGCCGGGGGGCGCTAGCGGGGAACACCGGGGAGCTGTTTTTT; CDR3aa: CASSRGALAGNTGELFF; j_gene: TRBJ2-2; d_gene: TRBD2; v_gene: TRBV5-1; abundance: NA
CDR3nt: TGTGCCAGCAAACTAGCGGGAGGATCCTACGAGCAGTACTTC; CDR3aa: CASKLAGGSYEQYF; j_gene: TRBJ2-7; d_gene: TRBD2; v_gene: TRBV19; abundance: NA
CDR3nt: TGTGCCAGCAGCGCGACAGGGGTCGGAGAGACCCAGTACTTC; CDR3aa: CASSATGVGETQYF; j_gene: TRBJ2-5; d_gene: TRBD1; v_gene: TRBV7-3; abundance: NA
CDR3nt: TGTGCCAGCAGGCCAGGGGTTTCCTTTGGCTATGGCTACACCTTC; CDR3aa: CASRPGVSFGYGYTF; j_gene: TRBJ1-2; d_gene: NA; v_gene: TRBV7-2; abundance: NA
CDR3nt: TGTGCCAGCAGCCCTGACAGGAATAACTATGGCTACACCTTC; CDR3aa: CASSPDRNNYGYTF; j_gene: TRBJ1-2; d_gene: NA; v_gene: TRBV5-4; abundance: NA
CDR3nt: TGCGCCAGCAGCCAAGAACTCAGCGTAGGCTCCTACAATGAGCAGTTCTTC; CDR3aa: CASSQELSVGSYNEQFF; j_gene: TRBJ2-1; d_gene: NA; v_gene: TRBV4-3; abundance: NA
CDR3nt: TGCGCCAGCAGCTTGGCGTCCGGGAGCATAAACGAGCAGTACTTC; CDR3aa: CASSLASGSINEQYF; j_gene: TRBJ2-7; d_gene: NA; v_gene: TRBV5-1; abundance: NA
CDR3nt: TGTGCCAGCAAAGGACTAGCGGGAGCCTACAATGAGCAGTTCTTC; CDR3aa: CASKGLAGAYNEQFF; j_gene: TRBJ2-1; d_gene: TRBD2; v_gene: TRBV2; abundance: NA
CDR3nt: TGCGCCAGCAGCTTGGGAGAAGAGACCCAGTACTTC; CDR3aa: CASSLGEETQYF; j_gene: TRBJ2-5; d_gene: NA; v_gene: TRBV5-1; abundance: NA
CDR3nt: TGTGCCATCAGTGAGGGAGGCGGGCTAACTTCAGATACGCAGTATTTT; CDR3aa: CAISEGGGLTSDTQYF; j_gene: TRBJ2-3; d_gene: NA; v_gene: TRBV10-3; abundance: NA
CDR3nt: TGTGCCAGCAGCTTAGGGGGGGACAGAACCTACGAGCAGTACTTC; CDR3aa: CASSLGGDRTYEQYF; j_gene: TRBJ2-7; d_gene: NA; v_gene: TRBV11-3; abundance: NA
CDR3nt: TGTGCCAGCAGCTTAGATCACATGGCTAGCGGGATGCGAGAGACCCAGTACTTC; CDR3aa: CASSLDHMASGMRETQYF; j_gene: TRBJ2-5; d_gene: TRBD2; v_gene: TRBV11-3; abundance: NA
CDR3nt: TGTGCCAGCAGTCGTAGTGGGACTAGCGGGTCAGACGAGCAGTACTTC; CDR3aa: CASSRSGTSGSDEQYF; j_gene: TRBJ2-7; d_gene: TRBD2; v_gene: TRBV9; abundance: NA
CDR3nt: TGTGCCAGCAGCCAGGGACTTAACACTGAAGCTTTCTTT; CDR3aa: CASSQGLNTEAFF; j_gene: TRBJ1-1; d_gene: NA; v_gene: TRBV3-1/TRBV3-2; abundance: NA
CDR3nt: TGTGCCAGCTCTACGGGAGGGGGGCAAAAGACCCAGTACTTC; CDR3aa: CASSTGGGQKTQYF; j_gene: TRBJ2-5; d_gene: TRBD2; v_gene: TRBV6-5; abundance: NA
CDR3nt: TGTGCCAGCAGGACACGGTCAGAACCTTACAATGAGCAGTTCTTC; CDR3aa: CASRTRSEPYNEQFF; j_gene: TRBJ2-1; d_gene: NA; v_gene: TRBV3-1/TRBV3-2; abundance: few
CDR3nt: TGTGCCAGTAAATCGCGGATACTATACAATGAGCAGTTCTTC; CDR3aa: CASKSRILYNEQFF; j_gene: TRBJ2-1; d_gene: NA; v_gene: TRBV28; abundance: NA
CDR3nt: TGTGCCAGCAGCTTACAGGGGGCGCAAGGCTACACCTTC; CDR3aa: CASSLQGAQGYTF; j_gene: TRBJ1-2; d_gene: TRBD1; v_gene: TRBV5-6; abundance: NA
CDR3nt: TGTGCCAGCAGCTTAGCAGGACTAGTGGACCCCCAGTACTTC; CDR3aa: CASSLAGLVDPQYF; j_gene: TRBJ2-5; d_gene: TRBD2; v_gene: TRBV11-2; abundance: NA
CDR3nt: TGTGCCAGCAGCTTGGGAGGGCCCCACGCCCAGGAGACCCAGTACTTC; CDR3aa: CASSLGGPHAQETQYF; j_gene: TRBJ2-5; d_gene: NA; v_gene: TRBV5-4; abundance: NA
CDR3nt: TGTGCCAGCAGCAAAGTGGCGGGAGGGCGAAATGAGCAGTTCTTC; CDR3aa: CASSKVAGGRNEQFF; j_gene: TRBJ2-1; d_gene: TRBD2; v_gene: TRBV3-1/TRBV3-2; abundance: NA
CDR3nt: TGTGCCAGCAGCTCCTCGGGCAGGGGAAGCAATCAGCCCCAGCATTTT; CDR3aa: CASSSSGRGSNQPQHF; j_gene: TRBJ1-5; d_gene: NA; v_gene: TRBV5-5; abundance: once
CDR3nt: TGTGCCAGAAGCTTGGGGTTGCGGCGGGTGACCTACAATGAGCAGTTCTTC; CDR3aa: CARSLGLRRVTYNEQFF; j_gene: TRBJ2-1; d_gene: NA; v_gene: TRBV5-3; abundance: NA
CDR3nt: TGCGCCAGCAGCTTTTCAGGGGATCAGCCCCAGCATTTT; CDR3aa: CASSFSGDQPQHF; j_gene: TRBJ1-5; d_gene: NA; v_gene: TRBV5-1; abundance: NA
CDR3nt: TGCGCCAGCAGCTTGGCCCCAGGGGAAGCCTATGGCTACACCTTC; CDR3aa: CASSLAPGEAYGYTF; j_gene: TRBJ1-2; d_gene: NA; v_gene: TRBV5-1; abundance: NA
CDR3nt: TGTGCCAGCTCACCCTACAGGAGTTCAGCGAACACTGAAGCTTTCTTT; CDR3aa: CASSPYRSSANTEAFF; j_gene: TRBJ1-1; d_gene: NA; v_gene: TRBV18; abundance: NA
CDR3nt: TGTGCCAGCAGCCGAGGGGGCGGCGGGGCTAATACGCAGTATTTT; CDR3aa: CASSRGGGGANTQYF; j_gene: TRBJ2-3; d_gene: NA; v_gene: TRBV3-1/TRBV3-2; abundance: NA
CDR3nt: TGTGCCAGCAGTACCTACAGGGACCCTGAAGCTTTCTTT; CDR3aa: CASSTYRDPEAFF; j_gene: TRBJ1-1; d_gene: NA; v_gene: TRBV12-3/TRBV12-4; abundance: NA
CDR3nt: TGTGCCTGGAGAGAGCCCCCGGGGGATACGCAGTATTTT; CDR3aa: CAWREPPGDTQYF; j_gene: TRBJ2-3; d_gene: NA; v_gene: TRBV30; abundance: NA
CDR3nt: TGTGCCAGCAGCCAAGTGGGCCGGGACAGGGTCATTTCTTTCTACGAGCAGTACTTC; CDR3aa: CASSQVGRDRVISFYEQYF; j_gene: TRBJ2-7; d_gene: TRBD1; v_gene: TRBV3-1/TRBV3-2; abundance: NA
CDR3nt: TGTGCCAGTAGTATAGGGGCCCCTAATCAAGAGACCCAGTACTTC; CDR3aa: CASSIGAPNQETQYF; j_gene: TRBJ2-5; d_gene: NA; v_gene: TRBV19; abundance: NA
CDR3nt: TGTGCCAGCAGCGATCACCCCGGGGGGGGGCTTCTTGACAATGAGCAGTTCTTC; CDR3aa: CASSDHPGGGLLDNEQFF; j_gene: TRBJ2-1; d_gene: TRBD2; v_gene: TRBV9; abundance: NA
CDR3nt: TGTGCCAGCAGGGACATCGGTGAAAAACTGTTTTTT; CDR3aa: CASRDIGEKLFF; j_gene: TRBJ1-4; d_gene: NA; v_gene: TRBV2; abundance: few
CDR3nt: TGTGCCAGCAGTGAAGCGTGGTCGGGACAGGGGAACACCGGGGAGCTGTTTTTT; CDR3aa: CASSEAWSGQGNTGELFF; j_gene: TRBJ2-2; d_gene: TRBD1; v_gene: TRBV2; abundance: NA
CDR3nt: TGTGCCATTCAGCAAGGGACTAGCGGGAGTTGGCAGTACTTC; CDR3aa: CAIQQGTSGSWQYF; j_gene: TRBJ2-7; d_gene: TRBD2; v_gene: TRBV10-3; abundance: NA
CDR3nt: TGTGCCAGCACCCCCCGGATCGACAGCCACTATGGCTACACCTTC; CDR3aa: CASTPRIDSHYGYTF; j_gene: TRBJ1-2; d_gene: NA; v_gene: TRBV6-5; abundance: NA
CDR3nt: TGTGCCAGCCTACCCCGACAGGGAGGTGGAGATACGCAGTATTTT; CDR3aa: CASLPRQGGGDTQYF; j_gene: TRBJ2-3; d_gene: NA; v_gene: TRBV6-5; abundance: NA
CDR3nt: TGTGCCAGCAGCTTAGGTCGGTTGAACACTGAAGCTTTCTTT; CDR3aa: CASSLGRLNTEAFF; j_gene: TRBJ1-1; d_gene: NA; v_gene: TRBV7-2; abundance: NA
CDR3nt: TGTGCCAGTAGTATTTGGCAAACCTTCTATGGCTACACCTTC; CDR3aa: CASSIWQTFYGYTF; j_gene: TRBJ1-2; d_gene: NA; v_gene: TRBV19; abundance: NA
CDR3nt: TGTGCCTGGAGTTCCGGGACAAGGGCAGGCCAGCCCCAGCATTTT; CDR3aa: CAWSSGTRAGQPQHF; j_gene: TRBJ1-5; d_gene: NA; v_gene: TRBV30; abundance: NA
CDR3nt: TGCAGTGCTAGTCGTACAGGGGGCTATGGCTACACCTTC; CDR3aa: CSASRTGGYGYTF; j_gene: TRBJ1-2; d_gene: TRBD1; v_gene: TRBV20-1; abundance: NA
CDR3nt: TGCGCCAGCAGCCCCGGGGGAGTCCTCTATGGCTACACCTTC; CDR3aa: CASSPGGVLYGYTF; j_gene: TRBJ1-2; d_gene: NA; v_gene: TRBV5-1; abundance: NA
CDR3nt: TGTGCCAGCAGCTCTGGACTAGCGGGAGCTACCGATACGCAGTATTTT; CDR3aa: CASSSGLAGATDTQYF; j_gene: TRBJ2-3; d_gene: TRBD2; v_gene: TRBV7-9; abundance: NA
CDR3nt: TGCAGCCTGAGGTCGCGGGATACGCAGTATTTT; CDR3aa: CSLRSRDTQYF; j_gene: TRBJ2-3; d_gene: NA; v_gene: TRBV29-1; abundance: NA
CDR3nt: TGCACCAGCAGCCAAGTCCAAAAACTGAGGGGCTACACCTTC; CDR3aa: CTSSQVQKLRGYTF; j_gene: TRBJ1-2; d_gene: NA; v_gene: TRBV1; abundance: NA
CDR3nt: TGTGCCAGCAGCTTCGCCCGGGACAGGGGCGAAAAACTGTTTTTT; CDR3aa: CASSFARDRGEKLFF; j_gene: TRBJ1-4; d_gene: TRBD1; v_gene: TRBV7-9; abundance: NA
CDR3nt: TGTGCCAGCAGAGCTAGCGGGAGAGGTGGCACCGGGGAGCTGTTTTTT; CDR3aa: CASRASGRGGTGELFF; j_gene: TRBJ2-2; d_gene: TRBD2; v_gene: TRBV28; abundance: NA
CDR3nt: TGTGCCAGCAGCGGAACGAGGGTAGCGGGAGGGAATGAGCAGTTCTTC; CDR3aa: CASSGTRVAGGNEQFF; j_gene: TRBJ2-1; d_gene: TRBD2; v_gene: TRBV7-8; abundance: NA
CDR3nt: TGTGCCAGTAGTACCCTCGGACAGGGAGGACGCTACGAGCAGTACTTC; CDR3aa: CASSTLGQGGRYEQYF; j_gene: TRBJ2-7; d_gene: TRBD1; v_gene: TRBV19; abundance: NA
CDR3nt: TGTGCCAGCAGCTCGGGACGTTGGACTAGCGGGAGGAGGTCCCCCCTTGAGCAGTTCTTC; CDR3aa: CASSSGRWTSGRRSPLEQFF; j_gene: TRBJ2-1; d_gene: TRBD2; v_gene: TRBV5-8; abundance: NA
CDR3nt: TGTGCCAGCAGCGCGGGACATATGGAGAATGAGCAGTTCTTC; CDR3aa: CASSAGHMENEQFF; j_gene: TRBJ2-1; d_gene: NA; v_gene: TRBV9; abundance: once
CDR3nt: TGTGCCATCAGTGAGTCCTCAGCGGGAGGGCCCCTCGAGCAGTACTTC; CDR3aa: CAISESSAGGPLEQYF; j_gene: TRBJ2-7; d_gene: TRBD2; v_gene: TRBV10-3; abundance: NA
CDR3nt: TGTGCCAGCAGCTTAGGCGGCCGGGGGACCGGGGAGCTGTTTTTT; CDR3aa: CASSLGGRGTGELFF; j_gene: TRBJ2-2; d_gene: NA; v_gene: TRBV11-2; abundance: few
CDR3nt: TGTGCCAGCTCACCCCGACTAGCGGGAGTAGACGAGCAGTACTTC; CDR3aa: CASSPRLAGVDEQYF; j_gene: TRBJ2-7; d_gene: TRBD2; v_gene: TRBV18; abundance: NA
CDR3nt: TGCGCCAGCAGCTTCAGCACCGGGACTACCGGAACCGGGGAGCTGTTTTTT; CDR3aa: CASSFSTGTTGTGELFF; j_gene: TRBJ2-2; d_gene: TRBD2; v_gene: TRBV5-1; abundance: NA